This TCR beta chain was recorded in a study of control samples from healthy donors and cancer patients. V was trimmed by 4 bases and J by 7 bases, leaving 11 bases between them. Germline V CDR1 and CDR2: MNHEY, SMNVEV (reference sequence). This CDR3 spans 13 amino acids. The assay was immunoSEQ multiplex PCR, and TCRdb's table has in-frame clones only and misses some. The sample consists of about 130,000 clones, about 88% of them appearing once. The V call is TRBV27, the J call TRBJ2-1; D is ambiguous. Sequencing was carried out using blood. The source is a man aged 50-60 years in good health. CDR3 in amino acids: CASSSNRNNEQFF. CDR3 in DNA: TGTGCCAGCAGTTCGAACCGCAATAATGAGCAGTTCTTC.